Each of the 15 T cell receptor beta chains below was sequenced from the same sample in a study of CD39 and CD103 CD8 tumor-infiltrating T cells. Sequencing was performed with immunoSEQ multiplex PCR; in TCRdb, only in-frame clones are kept and a portion is missing. The table includes about 17,000 clones, just over 90% detected once. Sequenced sample: CD8+ T cells sorted from blood. The subset is: total memory CD8 T cells (CD45RA-CCR7+/-) from blood or uninvolved lymph node. Receptors were obtained from a human donor with head and neck squamous cell carcinoma.

The chain couples TRBV4-1 to TRBJ1-5, with D hard to call. Germline values: CDR1 MGHRA, CDR2 YSYEKL. The V gene lost 3 bases and the J gene lost 4 bases, with 13 bases spanning the gap. The CDR3 runs to 15 residues. The CDR3 sequence: CASSHAVGLNQPQHF. CDR3 nucleotide sequence: TGCGCCAGCAGCCATGCGGTTGGGCTGAATCAGCCCCAGCATTTT.

The chain carries TRBV2 and TRBJ2-7; tentative D call: TRBD1 (5 bases). V lost 7 bases and J lost 1, with 11 bases in between. The germline CDR1 and CDR2 sequences are SNHLY and FYNNEI. The CDR3 has 13 residues. In DNA form, the CDR3 reads TGTGCCAGCACCAAGACAGATTCCTACGAGCAGTACTTC. Its translation is CASTKTDSYEQYF.

This clone was found once. The chain recombines TRBV28 with TRBJ1-1; no firm D call. From germline, CDR1 is MDHEN and CDR2 SYDVKM. Trimming cost V 2 bases and J 3 bases, with 10 bases left between them. This CDR3 is 14 amino acids long. This CDR3 reads CASSLLQFDTEAFF. The CDR3 DNA is TGTGCCAGCAGTTTACTACAATTTGACACTGAAGCTTTCTTT. Based on the CDR3 plus reference TRBV28 and TRBJ1-1, the full variable domain is DVKVTQSSRYLVKRTGEKVFLECVQDMDHENMFWYRQDPGLGLRLIYFSYDVKMKEKGDIPEGYSVSREKKERFSLILESASTNQTSMYLCASSLLQFDTEAFFGQGTRLTVV.

The chain has TRBV2 and TRBJ2-3, with a tentative D call TRBD1 (6 bases). This CDR3 has 18 amino acids. Germline CDR1 and CDR2: SNHLY and FYNNEI. The V and J ends lost 0 bases and 1 base respectively, with 17 bases between them. The CDR3 spells CASSEAAQGLVGTDTQYF. DNA for the CDR3: TGTGCCAGCAGTGAAGCGGCTCAGGGGCTAGTTGGCACAGATACGCAGTATTTT.

The genes are TRBV5-8 and TRBJ2-1, with TRBD1 as a possible D gene (6 bases). CDR1 SGHTS and CDR2 YDEGEE come from the germline V gene. The V and J ends lost 0 bases and 0 bases respectively, with 16 bases between them. CDR3 length equals 18 residues. CDR3 sequence: CASSLEEIRGSSYNEQFF. The DNA for the CDR3 is TGTGCCAGCAGCTTGGAAGAGATCAGGGGAAGCTCCTACAATGAGCAGTTCTTC.

The genes are TRBV9 and TRBJ2-1, with 10 bases matching TRBD2. In germline, CDR1 is SGDLS, CDR2 YYNGEE. After removal of 4 bases from V and 12 bases from J, the junction contained 4 bases not matched to a gene. The CDR3 covers 12 residues. The DNA for the CDR3 is TGTGCCAGCAGCCCAGCGGGGGGGGTGCAGTTCTTC. The encoded protein is CASSPAGGVQFF. Full variable domain (outside the CDR3, taken from reference TRBV9 and TRBJ2-1): DSGVTQTPKHLITATGQRVTLRCSPRSGDLSVYWYQQSLDQGLQFLIQYYNGEERAKGNILERFSAQQFPDLHSELNLSSLELGDSALYFCASSPAGGVQFFGPGTRLTVL.

The chain couples TRBV27 to TRBJ2-3; TRBD2 might be the D (5 bases). The CDR3 is 14 amino acids. Trimming removed 4 bases from V and 7 bases from J, with 15 bases in between. Germline V gives CDR1 MNHEY, CDR2 SMNVEV (reference sequence). The CDR3 DNA reads TGTGCCAGCAGTTCAAGCGGTTCGGGTAATACGCAGTATTTT. Translated: CASSSSGSGNTQYF.

The chain has TRBV7-8 and TRBJ2-7; D unclear. With 5 bases removed from V and 2 bases from J, the gap between germline ends came to 10 bases. This CDR3 spans 13 amino acids. The germline V gene encodes CDR1 SGHVS and CDR2 FQNEAQ. The CDR3 DNA is TGTGCCAGCAGCCCGACTCTAACCTACGAGCAGTACTTC. This gives the protein CASSPTLTYEQYF.

This chain links TRBV6-5 with TRBJ1-1, with 9 bases lining up with TRBD1. Looked up from germline, CDR1 is MNHEY and CDR2 is SVGAGI. V dropped 0 bases and J dropped 3; count of bases not matched to a gene: 5. The CDR3 contains 16 residues. DNA for the CDR3: TGTGCCAGCAGTTACTCCCGACAGGGGGGAGACACTGAAGCTTTCTTT. Translated, it gives CASSYSRQGGDTEAFF.

The chain carries TRBV5-4 and TRBJ2-1; 10 nucleotides line up with TRBD2. V shed 4 bases and J 5 bases; nucleotides not matched to a gene: 6. CDR3 size: 15 residues. Germline CDR1 reads SGHNT; CDR2 reads YYREEE (reference sequence). The CDR3 region is CASSEGLAVHNEQFF. DNA for the CDR3: TGTGCCAGCAGCGAAGGACTAGCGGTACACAATGAGCAGTTCTTC. The full variable domain, rest sourced from reference TRBV5-4 and TRBJ2-1, is ETGVTQSPTHLIKTRGQQVTLRCSSQSGHNTVSWYQQALGQGPQFIFQYYREEENGRGNFPPRFSGLQFPNYSSELNVNALELDDSALYLCASSEGLAVHNEQFFGPGTRLTVL.

This clone came up once. This rearrangement joins TRBV5-1 to TRBJ1-4, with TRBD1 matching over 7 bases. V shed 4 bases and J 4 bases; nucleotides not matched to a gene: 7. This CDR3 spans 15 amino acids. Germline CDR1 is SGHRS and CDR2 is YFSETQ. CDR3 residues: CASSPWTGFNEKLFF. CDR3 nucleotide sequence: TGCGCCAGCAGCCCTTGGACAGGTTTTAATGAAAAACTGTTTTTT.

The rearrangement links TRBV5-5 to TRBJ2-7; no definite D call. There are 12 residues in the CDR3. V lost 0 bases and J 3 bases, leaving 4 bases between the germline ends. Germline V gene sequence: CDR1 SGHKS, CDR2 YYEKEE (reference sequence). CDR3 nucleotide sequence: TGTGCCAGCAGCTTGGGTTACTACGAGCAGTACTTC. It translates to CASSLGYYEQYF.

This clone was counted once. The V gene is TRBV7-3, the J gene TRBJ2-1; D is unresolved. CDR3 length: 14 residues. The V gene's germline CDR1 is SGHTA and CDR2 FQGTGA. Trimming left V 5 bases short and J 5 bases short, with 13 bases between. CDR3 loop: CASSPDAGHNEQFF. The CDR3 DNA sequence: TGTGCCAGCAGCCCGGACGCAGGACACAATGAGCAGTTCTTC.

This sequence joins TRBV6-5 and TRBJ2-7, with 9 bases lining up with TRBD1. CDR3 size: 14 residues. Germline CDR1 is MNHEY and CDR2 is SVGAGI. The V segment lost 5 bases and the J segment 4 bases; nucleotides outside the gene matches: 6. The CDR3: CASSTGQGPYEQYF. In DNA, the CDR3 is TGTGCCAGCAGTACGGGACAGGGACCATACGAGCAGTACTTC.

The chain links TRBV6-5 to TRBJ2-3; the D is unclear. The ends were cut back, 6 bases at V and 4 bases at J, with 11 bases in the middle. The germline gives CDR1 MNHEY, CDR2 SVGAGI. The CDR3 consists of 13 residues. The CDR3 DNA reads TGTGCCAGCAGCCCCCACGGGTCAGATACGCAGTATTTT. As protein: CASSPHGSDTQYF.